These T cell receptor beta chains were read from a single sample in a study of blood T cell repertoires in COVID-19. Data came from immunoSEQ multiplex PCR; TCRdb stores just in-frame clones and leaves some out. The profile shows about 55,000 clones, 85% to 90% of them singletons. The sequencing sample was made of peripheral blood. These receptors were obtained from a man between 60 and 75 years old with active COVID-19. The CDR3 runs from the conserved cysteine through the conserved F or W. Fields, in order: D gene, V gene, clone size, CDR3 length, J gene, CDR3 protein, CDR3 DNA. The D gene is left open where the match is weak. A clone size is listed for some rows: how often the clone was seen (once, few, many), or a class if it is expanded.

D gene: TRBD2
V gene: TRBV24-1
clone size: .
CDR3 length: 20
J gene: TRBJ2-2
CDR3 protein: CATSDSGGLAGGTNTGELFF
CDR3 DNA: TGTGCCACCAGTGATTCCGGGGGACTAGCGGGAGGAACTAACACCGGGGAGCTGTTTTTT

D gene: .
V gene: TRBV12-3/TRBV12-4
clone size: .
CDR3 length: 13
J gene: TRBJ1-2
CDR3 protein: CASSLSVAKGYTF
CDR3 DNA: TGTGCCAGCAGTTTAAGCGTCGCCAAGGGCTACACCTTC

D gene: .
V gene: TRBV6-5
clone size: .
CDR3 length: 13
J gene: TRBJ2-5
CDR3 protein: CASRMGQQETQYF
CDR3 DNA: TGTGCCAGCAGGATGGGACAACAAGAGACCCAGTACTTC

D gene: .
V gene: TRBV12-3/TRBV12-4
clone size: .
CDR3 length: 13
J gene: TRBJ1-4
CDR3 protein: CASNRLGGEKLFF
CDR3 DNA: TGTGCCAGCAACCGCCTAGGCGGTGAAAAACTGTTTTTT

D gene: .
V gene: TRBV28
clone size: .
CDR3 length: 14
J gene: TRBJ2-1
CDR3 protein: CASKTRGSYNEQFF
CDR3 DNA: TGTGCCAGCAAAACGCGGGGATCCTACAATGAGCAGTTCTTC

D gene: .
V gene: TRBV7-8
clone size: .
CDR3 length: 16
J gene: TRBJ1-5
CDR3 protein: CASSLAGAGSNQPQHF
CDR3 DNA: TGTGCCAGCAGCTTAGCGGGTGCAGGGAGCAATCAGCCCCAGCATTTT

D gene: .
V gene: TRBV7-9
clone size: .
CDR3 length: 16
J gene: TRBJ1-3
CDR3 protein: CASSNSGTHSGNTIYF
CDR3 DNA: TGTGCCAGCAGCAATTCCGGGACTCACTCTGGAAACACCATATATTTT

D gene: TRBD2
V gene: TRBV4-1
clone size: .
CDR3 length: 18
J gene: TRBJ2-5
CDR3 protein: CASSQDKPSGRAQETQYF
CDR3 DNA: TGCGCCAGCAGCCAAGATAAGCCTAGCGGGAGGGCCCAAGAGACCCAGTACTTC

D gene: TRBD1
V gene: TRBV6-5
clone size: once
CDR3 length: 15
J gene: TRBJ1-5
CDR3 protein: CASRLGTGLNQPQHF
CDR3 DNA: TGTGCCAGCAGATTGGGGACAGGGCTCAATCAGCCCCAGCATTTT

D gene: .
V gene: TRBV2
clone size: .
CDR3 length: 14
J gene: TRBJ2-5
CDR3 protein: CASREQGGMETQYF
CDR3 DNA: TGTGCCAGCAGGGAACAGGGAGGGATGGAGACCCAGTACTTC

D gene: .
V gene: TRBV19
clone size: few
CDR3 length: 14
J gene: TRBJ2-7
CDR3 protein: CASSRTPYSYEQYF
CDR3 DNA: TGTGCCAGTAGTCGGACTCCATACTCTTACGAGCAGTACTTC

D gene: .
V gene: TRBV30
clone size: .
CDR3 length: 14
J gene: TRBJ1-1
CDR3 protein: CAWSSGERTSEAFF
CDR3 DNA: TGTGCCTGGAGTTCAGGGGAAAGGACGTCTGAAGCTTTCTTT

D gene: .
V gene: TRBV7-2
clone size: .
CDR3 length: 14
J gene: TRBJ1-1
CDR3 protein: CASSLPGVRTEAFF
CDR3 DNA: TGTGCCAGCAGCCTCCCCGGGGTAAGAACTGAAGCTTTCTTT

D gene: TRBD1
V gene: TRBV3-1/TRBV3-2
clone size: .
CDR3 length: 18
J gene: TRBJ2-1
CDR3 protein: CASSHAGAGGSLGNEQFF
CDR3 DNA: TGTGCCAGCAGCCATGCCGGGGCAGGGGGATCCCTTGGGAATGAGCAGTTCTTC

D gene: .
V gene: TRBV28
clone size: .
CDR3 length: 15
J gene: TRBJ1-2
CDR3 protein: CASSLSIGGNYGYTF
CDR3 DNA: TGTGCCAGCAGTTTATCAATCGGGGGAAACTATGGCTACACCTTC

D gene: TRBD2
V gene: TRBV27
clone size: .
CDR3 length: 14
J gene: TRBJ2-7
CDR3 protein: CASSFSGNNYEQYF
CDR3 DNA: TGTGCCAGCAGCTTTAGCGGGAACAACTACGAGCAGTACTTC

D gene: .
V gene: TRBV28
clone size: .
CDR3 length: 11
J gene: TRBJ2-7
CDR3 protein: CATMTAYEQYF
CDR3 DNA: TGTGCCACCATGACAGCCTACGAGCAGTACTTC

D gene: .
V gene: TRBV9
clone size: .
CDR3 length: 15
J gene: TRBJ2-2
CDR3 protein: CASSVRRTNTGELFF
CDR3 DNA: TGTGCCAGCAGCGTAAGGCGGACGAACACCGGGGAGCTGTTTTTT

D gene: TRBD1
V gene: TRBV18
clone size: .
CDR3 length: 16
J gene: TRBJ2-5
CDR3 protein: CASSPGQGAGQETQYF
CDR3 DNA: TGTGCCAGCTCACCCGGACAGGGGGCCGGTCAAGAGACCCAGTACTTC

D gene: TRBD2
V gene: TRBV24-1
clone size: .
CDR3 length: 18
J gene: TRBJ2-1
CDR3 protein: CATSDLNKTSGSYNEQFF
CDR3 DNA: TGTGCCACCAGTGATCTAAACAAGACTAGCGGATCCTACAATGAGCAGTTCTTC

D gene: TRBD1
V gene: TRBV27
clone size: .
CDR3 length: 17
J gene: TRBJ1-6
CDR3 protein: CASSLARDSSYNSPLHF
CDR3 DNA: TGTGCCAGCAGTTTGGCTCGGGACAGCTCCTATAATTCACCCCTCCACTTT

D gene: .
V gene: TRBV30
clone size: .
CDR3 length: 13
J gene: TRBJ1-5
CDR3 protein: CAWSRRGNQPQHF
CDR3 DNA: TGTGCCTGGAGTCGAAGGGGGAATCAGCCCCAGCATTTT

D gene: TRBD1
V gene: TRBV27
clone size: once
CDR3 length: 15
J gene: TRBJ1-2
CDR3 protein: CASSLTGQGSHGYTF
CDR3 DNA: TGTGCCAGCAGTTTAACTGGACAGGGTTCGCATGGCTACACCTTC

D gene: .
V gene: TRBV19
clone size: .
CDR3 length: 14
J gene: TRBJ2-7
CDR3 protein: CASMSASSSYEQYF
CDR3 DNA: TGTGCCAGTATGTCCGCGTCTAGCTCCTACGAGCAGTACTTC

D gene: TRBD1
V gene: TRBV19
clone size: .
CDR3 length: 15
J gene: TRBJ1-5
CDR3 protein: CASRQGVRGNQPQHF
CDR3 DNA: TGTGCCAGTAGACAGGGGGTGAGGGGCAATCAGCCCCAGCATTTT

D gene: .
V gene: TRBV9
clone size: many
CDR3 length: 14
J gene: TRBJ1-1
CDR3 protein: CASSVDGGSTEAFF
CDR3 DNA: TGTGCCAGCAGCGTAGACGGGGGGAGCACTGAAGCTTTCTTT